These 27 T cell receptor beta chains share one sample of origin, sequenced in a study of CD8 T cells in Susac syndrome. Random hexamers served to reverse transcribe roughly 0.45 to 1 ug RNA. Via MiXCR, TCRdb re-called the immunoSEQ multiplex PCR reads, giving one row per CDR3 protein. Seen here are 100,000 to 150,000 distinct CDR3 sequences, nearly 95% observed once, and the top ten hold roughly 0.11%. The sequenced material came from CD4+ T cells from PBMCs. Receptor source: a human donor in good health.

In nucleotides, the CDR3 is TGTGCCAGCTCTTCGGGACGACAGGGACTTTATAGCTCCTACAATGAGCAGTTCTTC. Translated, it gives CASSSGRQGLYSSYNEQFF. The chain links TRBV12-3 or TRBV12-4 to TRBJ2-1, with TRBD1 as a possible D gene (7 bases). The CDR3 length is 19 residues. Trimming pared 8 bases from V and 0 bases from J, leaving 26 bases between.

V is TRBV5-1 and J is TRBJ1-1; no clear D gene. CDR3 length: 15 residues. In germline, CDR1 is SGHRS, CDR2 YFSETQ. Trimming took 4 bases from V and 0 from J, leaving 13 bases between them. CDR3 region: CASSTQGGLNTEAFF. The DNA of the CDR3 is TGCGCCAGCAGCACCCAAGGAGGGTTGAACACTGAAGCTTTCTTT.

The V gene is TRBV6-6, the J gene TRBJ2-7; D unclear. Trimming stripped 5 bases from V and 7 bases from J, with 15 bases between. Germline assignment: CDR1 MNHNY and CDR2 SVGAGI (reference sequence). CDR3 length: 13 amino acids. The CDR3 is CASSKAGVGEQYF. The CDR3 nucleotides are TGTGCCAGCAGTAAAGCTGGTGTCGGGGAGCAGTACTTC.

The chain carries TRBV5-1 and TRBJ2-1; tentative D call: TRBD1 (6 bases). The CDR3 contains 16 residues. The germline CDR1 and CDR2 sequences are SGHRS and YFSETQ. The ends were cut back, 0 bases at V and 6 bases at J, with 16 bases in the middle. The DNA for the CDR3 is TGCGCCAGCAGCTTGGTCGCCGGGACACCAGGCAATGAGCAGTTCTTC. The encoded protein is CASSLVAGTPGNEQFF.

The chain couples TRBV4-1 to TRBJ2-2; the D gene is possibly TRBD1 (6 bases). The CDR3 has 16 amino acids. Trimming took 0 bases from V and 5 from J, leaving 13 bases between them. Germline CDR1 is MGHRA and CDR2 is YSYEKL. The CDR3 reads CASSQDPGASTGELFF. CDR3 DNA: TGCGCCAGCAGCCAAGATCCAGGGGCCAGTACCGGGGAGCTGTTTTTT.

The chain joins TRBV12-3 or TRBV12-4 to TRBJ2-1; D gene unclear. This CDR3 contains 11 residues. Trimming cost V 3 bases and J 9 bases, with 6 bases left between them. CDR3 in DNA: TGTGCCAGCAGTTTGACTGGTGAGCAGTTCTTC. It yields the protein CASSLTGEQFF.

The chain links TRBV12-3 or TRBV12-4 to TRBJ2-7; a possible D gene is TRBD2 (7 bases). The V end lost 5 bases, the J end lost 6 bases, and 17 bases lay between the germline ends. The CDR3 totals 14 residues. This CDR3 is CASSTRGGASEQYF. CDR3 DNA: TGTGCCAGCAGTACCCGAGGGGGGGCGAGCGAGCAGTACTTC.

The rearrangement uses TRBV29-1 and TRBJ2-2; no clear D gene. V was clipped by 7 bases and J by 5 bases, with 8 bases between them. CDR3 length: 11 residues. The germline gives CDR1 SQVTM, CDR2 ANQGSEA. The CDR3 DNA sequence: TGCAGCGCCTCCCAAACCGGGGAGCTGTTTTTT. Its translation: CSASQTGELFF.

The chain joins TRBV4-2 to TRBJ1-2; D unresolved. The CDR3 contains 15 residues. V gave up 4 bases and J gave up 0 bases, with 12 bases separating them. CDR1 LGHNA and CDR2 YNFKEQ come from the germline V gene. CDR3: CASSRSLSANYGYTF. The CDR3 DNA reads as TGTGCCAGCAGCCGAAGCTTGTCAGCTAACTATGGCTACACCTTC.

The V gene is TRBV10-3, the J gene TRBJ2-7, with 8 bases lining up with TRBD2. Looked up from germline, CDR1 is ENHRY and CDR2 is SYGVKD. Germline trimming cut 1 base from V and 5 bases from J; bases unmatched to any gene: 10. This CDR3 spans 16 amino acids. Here the CDR3 DNA reads TGTGCCATCAGTGAGTTTGGTAGCGGGACCTGGGACGAGCAGTACTTC. Translated, it gives CAISEFGSGTWDEQYF.

The chain employs TRBV7-9 and TRBJ2-1; no clear D. Germline V gene data show CDR1 as SEHNR and CDR2 as FQNEAQ (reference sequence). The V gene lost 5 bases and the J gene lost 7 bases, with 6 bases spanning the gap. The CDR3 is made up of 11 amino acids. This CDR3 is CASSPENEQFF. The CDR3 bases are TGTGCCAGCAGCCCCGAGAATGAGCAGTTCTTC.

V gene TRBV29-1 combines with J gene TRBJ1-1; D unresolved. CDR3 length: 13 amino acids. V lost 4 bases and J lost 1, with 10 bases in between. Per germline, CDR1 SQVTM and CDR2 ANQGSEA. CDR3 protein: CSVGMYRNTEAFF. CDR3 bases: TGCAGCGTTGGCATGTACAGGAACACTGAAGCTTTCTTT.

This chain connects TRBV5-6 to TRBJ2-2; 9 bases map to TRBD1. Germline CDR1 reads SGHDT; CDR2 reads YYEEEE. This CDR3 is 15 amino acids long. V was clipped by 2 bases and J by 3 bases; unmatched bases: 2. CDR3 nucleotides: TGTGCCAGCAGCTTCGGGGACAGGGACACCGGGGAGCTGTTTTTT. It yields the protein CASSFGDRDTGELFF.

The chain combines TRBV15 with TRBJ2-7, with D unclear. Germline V gene data show CDR1 as LNHNV and CDR2 as YYDKDF (reference sequence). Trimming took 0 bases from V and 1 from J, leaving 7 bases between them. The CDR3 has 14 amino acids. Written as DNA, the CDR3 is TGTGCCACCAGCAGAGATGTGCCTTCCTACGAGCAGTACTTC. It yields the protein CATSRDVPSYEQYF.

The chain uses TRBV21-1 and TRBJ2-4. TRBV21-1 is deemed a pseudogene. This CDR3 is 10 amino acids long. The CDR3 is CASSKDSGYF. The CDR3 coding sequence is TGTGCCAGCAGCAAAGACTCGGGTTACTTC.

The V call is TRBV7-9, the J call TRBJ1-1; no clear D. The CDR3 is 13 residues long. The V and J ends lost 3 bases and 0 bases respectively, with 5 bases between them. Germline values: CDR1 SEHNR, CDR2 FQNEAQ (reference sequence). The CDR3 is CASSFSLNTEAFF. The DNA for the CDR3 is TGTGCCAGCAGCTTCAGCCTGAACACTGAAGCTTTCTTT.

The rearrangement uses TRBV2 and TRBJ2-5, with 8 bases aligning to TRBD2. CDR3 length equals 12 residues. Germline-derived CDR1 and CDR2 are SNHLY and FYNNEI. CDR3 nucleotide sequence: TGTGGAGGGAGCGGGAGTGGAGAGACCCAGTACTTC. It codes for CGGSGSGETQYF.

CDR3 loop: CASSLSTGARNEQFF. The CDR3 DNA sequence: TGTGCCAGCAGTTTATCAACAGGGGCCCGAAATGAGCAGTTCTTC. The gene calls are TRBV28 and TRBJ2-1, with 7 bases that match TRBD1. The J segment lost 7 bases and the V segment lost 1 base, leaving 7 bases of the junction unmatched. The CDR3 totals 15 residues. Germline values: CDR1 MDHEN, CDR2 SYDVKM. The entire variable domain, with the rest obtained from reference TRBV28 and TRBJ2-1, is as follows: DVKVTQSSRYLVKRTGEKVFLECVQDMDHENMFWYRQDPGLGLRLIYFSYDVKMKEKGDIPEGYSVSREKKERFSLILESASTNQTSMYLCASSLSTGARNEQFFGPGTRLTVL.

The J gene is TRBJ2-5, the V gene TRBV12-3 or TRBV12-4; the D gene is possibly TRBD1 (5 bases). CDR3 length: 15 residues. Trimming cost V 5 bases and J 1 base, with 14 bases left between them. The CDR3 is CASSPRQRPQETQYF. In nucleotides, the CDR3 is TGTGCCAGCAGTCCCCGACAGAGACCCCAAGAGACCCAGTACTTC.

The table lists this clonotype with a few counts. The chain uses TRBV5-4 and TRBJ2-7, with 8 bases that match TRBD1. V trimming: 4 bases; J trimming: 2 bases; junction bases outside the gene matches: 5. Germline CDR1 SGHNT, CDR2 YYREEE (reference sequence). CDR3 length equals 14 residues. In nucleotides, the CDR3 is TGTGCCAGCAGCCGTACAGGGGGTGCCTACGAGCAGTACTTC. Its protein product is CASSRTGGAYEQYF.

As DNA, the CDR3 is TGCAGCGTTGAAGATCGGACTAGCGGGAGGGCGTACGAGCAGTACTTC. Translating it yields CSVEDRTSGRAYEQYF. The chain is built from TRBV29-1 and TRBJ2-7; 15 nucleotides agree with TRBD2. CDR3 length: 16 residues. V was pared by 0 bases and J by 4 bases, with 4 bases of the junction left unmatched. From germline, CDR1 is SQVTM and CDR2 ANQGSEA.

The rearrangement links TRBV18 to TRBJ2-5; D possibly corresponds to TRBD1 (6 bases). The CDR3 consists of 13 residues. The V gene lost 2 bases and the J gene lost 5 bases, with 9 bases spanning the gap. Germline V CDR1 and CDR2: KGHSH, LQKENI. The DNA for the CDR3 is TGTGCCAGCTCACCAACAGGGCCGGAGACCCAGTACTTC. Encoded protein: CASSPTGPETQYF. Full variable domain (outside the CDR3, taken from reference TRBV18 and TRBJ2-5): NAGVMQNPRHLVRRRGQEARLRCSPMKGHSHVYWYRQLPEEGLKFMVYLQKENIIDESGMPKERFSAEFPKEGPSILRIQQVVRGDSAAYFCASSPTGPETQYFGPGTRLLVL.

The chain joins TRBV2 to TRBJ2-7; TRBD1 agrees at 11 bases. The CDR3 extends over 14 amino acids. The V gene end was trimmed by 6 bases and the J gene end by 5 bases; junction bases not matched to a gene: 6. Germline V CDR1 and CDR2: SNHLY, FYNNEI. CDR3 sequence: CASRGTGGFHEQYF. The CDR3 region has the DNA TGTGCCAGCAGAGGGACAGGGGGATTCCACGAGCAGTACTTC.

The chain joins TRBV30 to TRBJ2-7, with 9 bases aligning to TRBD1. The germline V gene has CDR1 GTSNPN and CDR2 SVGIG (reference sequence). The CDR3 runs to 14 residues. V was clipped by 2 bases and J by 4 bases; unmatched bases: 6. CDR3: CAWSRGQGLYEQYF. CDR3 nucleotides: TGTGCCTGGAGTCGGGGACAGGGTTTATACGAGCAGTACTTC.

The V and J genes are TRBV7-2 and TRBJ2-7; D is unclear. Germline V CDR1 and CDR2: SGHTA, FQGNSA. This CDR3 region has 13 residues. The V and J ends lost 5 bases and 4 bases respectively, with 12 bases between them. The CDR3 DNA reads as TGTGCCAGCAGCCTTAGCACGGGTTACGAGCAGTACTTC. Translating it yields CASSLSTGYEQYF.

In DNA form, the CDR3 reads TGTGCCAGCAGTTCCCCCGGGACTAGCGGCGAGCAGTTCTTC. Amino acids: CASSSPGTSGEQFF. The V call is TRBV6-6, the J call TRBJ2-1; 11 bases line up with TRBD2. This CDR3 has 14 residues. The V segment lost 4 bases and the J segment 10 bases; nucleotides outside the gene matches: 6. In germline, CDR1 is MNHNY, CDR2 SVGAGI (reference sequence).

The genes are TRBV2 and TRBJ2-7; 10 bases map to TRBD1. The CDR3 length is 14 residues. The germline V gene has CDR1 SNHLY and CDR2 FYNNEI. The V and J ends lost 8 bases and 0 bases, in that order; junction bases with no gene match: 4. For the CDR3, the DNA is TGTGCCAGCTTCCGGACAGGGGGCTCCTACGAGCAGTACTTC. It yields the protein CASFRTGGSYEQYF.